This T cell receptor beta chain derives from a study of cytomegalovirus exposure and HLA in healthy donors. A multiplex PCR was run with 60 Vbeta primers and 13 Jbeta primers. Authors' processing steps: As a later analysis found, there were 70 million to 80 million unique TCR beta chains, of which roughly 11 million were shared. Generated by immunoSEQ multiplex PCR, the TCRdb table keeps only in-frame clones and is missing some. V, J and clone size derive from that table, while D and trimming were established from the DNA sequence. Here the sample table reports around 200,000 clones. For this clone: Antigen specificity is unknown.

Broader study findings: Rare sequences made up most TCRs, while some public TCRs were found in many donors.

Germline loops: CDR1 MNHEY, CDR2 SVGAGI. V lost 0 bases and J lost 5; bases outside the gene matches: 6. The CDR3 is made up of 15 amino acids. This TCR was recovered from a woman under 40 in good health and CMV-seropositive. V is TRBV6-5 and J is TRBJ2-5, with 7 bases fitting TRBD2. The sample consisted of PBMCs. CDR3 nucleotide sequence: TGTGCCAGCAGTTACTCATGGGGGGGAAGGGAGACCCAGTACTTC. It specifies CASSYSWGGRETQYF.